This TCR beta chain appears in the sequencing data of a study of cytomegalovirus exposure and HLA in healthy donors. Overall study: Falling in the Caucasian-associated ancestry cluster were about 80% of under 450 genotyped donors. Study observations and caveats: The classifier was said to identify cytomegalovirus status with high specificity and sensitivity. The study assumed roughly uniform donor sequencing depth for presence/absence analyses.

Amplification used 60 Vbeta primers and 13 Jbeta primers. TCRdb's copy holds only in-frame clones and misses some; the assay was immunoSEQ multiplex PCR. The sample includes 70,000 to 100,000 clones, roughly 80% of them seen just once. Trimming pared 3 bases from V and 7 bases from J, leaving 15 bases between. The CDR3 extends over 14 amino acids. Germline V CDR1 and CDR2: LGHNA, YNFKEQ. On this clone itself: Its cognate antigen is unknown.

The rearrangement uses TRBV4-2 and TRBJ1-2, with unresolved D. The specimen sequenced was PBMCs. This receptor was identified in a man between 45 and 60 years old in good health and CMV-seropositive. CDR3 loop: CASSHLPPEGGYTF. Written as DNA, the CDR3 is TGTGCCAGCAGCCACTTACCTCCAGAGGGTGGCTACACCTTC.